This T cell receptor (beta chain) was observed in a study of graft-versus-host responses after intestinal transplantation. Using immunoSEQ multiplex PCR, the repertoire was profiled, and TCRdb retains in-frame clones only, with some absent. The sample records roughly 120,000 clones, about 95% being singletons. Points from the study as a whole: Patients with graft-donor T cell macrochimerism had high graft-versus-host to host-versus-graft clonal ratios in allografts.

This CDR3 has 14 amino acids. V trimming: 4 bases; J trimming: 4 bases; junction bases outside the gene matches: 5. The germline gives CDR1 SGHNT, CDR2 YYREEE (reference sequence). A remark on this clone: Its target is not known.

The sequence came from a human donor who received an intestinal transplant. Material: unstimulated CD8+ T cells sorted from spleen or lymph node cells, obtained before intestinal transplant. The rearrangement uses TRBV5-4 and TRBJ1-2; 9 positions agree with TRBD1. CDR3 coding DNA: TGTGCCAGCAGCCCGGGACAGGGAGCCTATGGCTACACCTTC. Protein product: CASSPGQGAYGYTF.